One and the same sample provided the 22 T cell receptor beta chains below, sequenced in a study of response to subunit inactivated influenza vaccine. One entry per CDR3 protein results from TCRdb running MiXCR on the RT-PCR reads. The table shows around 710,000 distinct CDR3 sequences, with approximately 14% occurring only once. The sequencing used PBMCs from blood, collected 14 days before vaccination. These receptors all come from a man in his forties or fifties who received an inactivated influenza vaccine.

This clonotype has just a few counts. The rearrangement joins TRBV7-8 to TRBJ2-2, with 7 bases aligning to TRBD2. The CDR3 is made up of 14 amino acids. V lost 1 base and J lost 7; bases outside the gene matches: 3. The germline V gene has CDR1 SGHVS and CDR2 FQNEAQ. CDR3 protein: CASSLGGGFGELFF. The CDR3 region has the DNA TGTGCCAGCAGCTTAGGGGGGGGATTCGGGGAGCTGTTTTTT.

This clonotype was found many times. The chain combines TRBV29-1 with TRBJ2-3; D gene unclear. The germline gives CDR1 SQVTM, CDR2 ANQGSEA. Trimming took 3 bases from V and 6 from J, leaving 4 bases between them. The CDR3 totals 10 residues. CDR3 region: CSVDSDTQYF. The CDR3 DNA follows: TGCAGCGTTGACTCGGATACGCAGTATTTT.

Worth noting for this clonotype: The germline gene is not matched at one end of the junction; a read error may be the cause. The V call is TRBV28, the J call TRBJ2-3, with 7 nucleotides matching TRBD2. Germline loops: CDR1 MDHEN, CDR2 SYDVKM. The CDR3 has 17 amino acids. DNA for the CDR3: TGTGCCAGCAGTTTAGCGGGCCAGCGGGGCGGGTCAGATGCGCAGTATTTT. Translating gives CASSLAGQRGGSDAQYF. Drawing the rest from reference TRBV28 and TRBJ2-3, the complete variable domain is DVKVTQSSRYLVKRTGEKVFLECVQDMDHENMFWYRQDPGLGLRLIYFSYDVKMKEKGDIPEGYSVSREKKERFSLILESASTNQTSMYLCASSLAGQRGGSDAQYFGPGTRLTVL.

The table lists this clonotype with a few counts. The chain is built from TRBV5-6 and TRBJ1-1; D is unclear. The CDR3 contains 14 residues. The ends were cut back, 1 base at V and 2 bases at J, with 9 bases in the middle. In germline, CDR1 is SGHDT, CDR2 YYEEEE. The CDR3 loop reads CASSLPKSNTEAFF. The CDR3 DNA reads TGTGCCAGCAGCTTGCCCAAGAGTAACACTGAAGCTTTCTTT.

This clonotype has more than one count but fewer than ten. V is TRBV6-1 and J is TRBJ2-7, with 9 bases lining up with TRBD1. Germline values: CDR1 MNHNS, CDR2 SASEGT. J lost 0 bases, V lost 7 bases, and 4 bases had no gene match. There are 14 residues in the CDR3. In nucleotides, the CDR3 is TGTGCCAGCACCATGACAGGGGGCTCCTACGAGCAGTACTTC. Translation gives CASTMTGGSYEQYF.

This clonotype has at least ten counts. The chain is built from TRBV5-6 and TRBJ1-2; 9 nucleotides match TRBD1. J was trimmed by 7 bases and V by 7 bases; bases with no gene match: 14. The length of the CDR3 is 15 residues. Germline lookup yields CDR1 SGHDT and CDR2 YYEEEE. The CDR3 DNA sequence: TGTGCCAGCGCCAATAAACCAACAGGGGGCCGTGGCTACACCTTC. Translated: CASANKPTGGRGYTF.

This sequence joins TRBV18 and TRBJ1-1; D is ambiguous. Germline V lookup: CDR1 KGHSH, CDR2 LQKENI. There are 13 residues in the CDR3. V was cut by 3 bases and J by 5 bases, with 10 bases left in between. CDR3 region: CASSPQDRTEAFF. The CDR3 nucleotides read TGTGCCAGCTCACCGCAGGATAGAACTGAAGCTTTCTTT.

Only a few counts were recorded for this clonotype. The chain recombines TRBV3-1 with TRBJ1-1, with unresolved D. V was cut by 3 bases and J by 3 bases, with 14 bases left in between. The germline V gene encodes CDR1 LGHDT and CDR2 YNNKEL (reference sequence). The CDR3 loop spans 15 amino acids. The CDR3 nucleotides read TGTGCCAGCAGCCACGGCCCAGGCACGGACACTGAAGCTTTCTTT. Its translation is CASSHGPGTDTEAFF.

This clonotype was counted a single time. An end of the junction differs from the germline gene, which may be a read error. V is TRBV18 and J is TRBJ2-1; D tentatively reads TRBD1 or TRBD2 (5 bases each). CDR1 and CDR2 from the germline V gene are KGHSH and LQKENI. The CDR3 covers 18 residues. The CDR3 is CASSRTRDGESSYNEHFF. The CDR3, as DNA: TGTGCCAGCTCACGAACACGGGACGGAGAAAGCTCCTACAATGAGCACTTCTTC.

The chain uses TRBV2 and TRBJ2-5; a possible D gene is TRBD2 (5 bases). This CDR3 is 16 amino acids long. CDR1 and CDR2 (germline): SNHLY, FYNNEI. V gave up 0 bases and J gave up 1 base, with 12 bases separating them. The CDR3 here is CASSEALLGSQETQYF. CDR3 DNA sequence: TGTGCCAGCAGTGAAGCGCTTTTGGGGAGCCAAGAGACCCAGTACTTC.

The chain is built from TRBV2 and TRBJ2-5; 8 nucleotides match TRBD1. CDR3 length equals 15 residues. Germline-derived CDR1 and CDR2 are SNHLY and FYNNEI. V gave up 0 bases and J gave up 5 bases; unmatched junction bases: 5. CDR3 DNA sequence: TGTGCCAGCAGTGAAGCTCAGACAGGGGTTGAGACCCAGTACTTC. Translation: CASSEAQTGVETQYF.

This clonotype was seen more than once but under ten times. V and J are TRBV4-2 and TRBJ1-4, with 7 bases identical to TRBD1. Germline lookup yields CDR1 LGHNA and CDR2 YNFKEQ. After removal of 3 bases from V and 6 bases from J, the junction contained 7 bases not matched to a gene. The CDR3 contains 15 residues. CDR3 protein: CASSHSGQFDEKLFF. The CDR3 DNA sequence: TGTGCCAGCAGCCATTCGGGACAGTTCGATGAAAAACTGTTTTTT.

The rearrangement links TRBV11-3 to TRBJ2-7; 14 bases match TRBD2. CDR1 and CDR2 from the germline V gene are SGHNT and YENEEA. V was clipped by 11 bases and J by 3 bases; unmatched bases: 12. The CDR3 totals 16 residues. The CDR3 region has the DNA TGTGCCGTCCGGGAACCGGGACTAGCGGGGGACTACGAGCAGTACTTC. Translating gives CAVREPGLAGDYEQYF.

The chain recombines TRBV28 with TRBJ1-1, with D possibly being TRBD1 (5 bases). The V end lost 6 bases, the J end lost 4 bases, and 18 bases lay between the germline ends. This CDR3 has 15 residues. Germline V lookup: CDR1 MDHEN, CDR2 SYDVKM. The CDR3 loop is CASRLHPGLSTEAFF. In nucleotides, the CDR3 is TGTGCCAGCAGGCTACACCCGGGGCTCTCCACTGAAGCTTTCTTT.

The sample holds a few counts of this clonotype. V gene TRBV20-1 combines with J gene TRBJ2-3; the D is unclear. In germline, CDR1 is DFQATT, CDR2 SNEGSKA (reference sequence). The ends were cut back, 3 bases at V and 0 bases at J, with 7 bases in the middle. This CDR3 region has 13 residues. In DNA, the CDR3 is TGCAGTGCTAGGCACCTGAGCACAGATACGCAGTATTTT. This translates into CSARHLSTDTQYF.

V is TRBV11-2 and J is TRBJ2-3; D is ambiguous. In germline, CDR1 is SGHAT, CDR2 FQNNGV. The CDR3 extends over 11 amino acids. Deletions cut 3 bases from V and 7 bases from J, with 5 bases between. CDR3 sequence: CASSFSNTQYF. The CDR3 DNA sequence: TGTGCCAGCAGCTTTAGCAATACGCAGTATTTT.

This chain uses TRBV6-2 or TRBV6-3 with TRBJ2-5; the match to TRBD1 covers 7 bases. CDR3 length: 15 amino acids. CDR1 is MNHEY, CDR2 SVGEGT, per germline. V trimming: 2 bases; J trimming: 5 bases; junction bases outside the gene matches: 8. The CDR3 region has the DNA TGTGCCAGCAGTTACCCGACAGGGAAGCGGGAGACCCAGTACTTC. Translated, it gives CASSYPTGKRETQYF.

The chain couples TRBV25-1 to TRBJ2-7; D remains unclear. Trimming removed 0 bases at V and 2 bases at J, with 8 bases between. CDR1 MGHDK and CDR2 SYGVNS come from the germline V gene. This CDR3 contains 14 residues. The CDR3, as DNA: TGTGCCAGCAGTGAATATCCAGAAACCTACGAGCAGTACTTC. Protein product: CASSEYPETYEQYF.

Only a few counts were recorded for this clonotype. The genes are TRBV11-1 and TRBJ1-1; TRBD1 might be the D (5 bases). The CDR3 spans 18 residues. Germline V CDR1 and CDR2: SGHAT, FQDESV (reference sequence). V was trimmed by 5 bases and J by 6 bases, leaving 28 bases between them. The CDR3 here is CASSRFIPAGTRGAEAFF. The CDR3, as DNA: TGTGCCAGCAGCCGCTTTATTCCAGCCGGGACTCGCGGCGCTGAAGCTTTCTTT.

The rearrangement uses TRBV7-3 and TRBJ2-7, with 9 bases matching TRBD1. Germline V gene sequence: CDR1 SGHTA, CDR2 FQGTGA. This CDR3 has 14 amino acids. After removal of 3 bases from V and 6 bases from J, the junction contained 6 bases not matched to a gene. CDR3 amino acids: CASSLQGTGSEQYF. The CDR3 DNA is TGTGCCAGCAGCTTGCAGGGGACAGGGAGCGAGCAGTACTTC.

CDR3 protein: CSVEDSYGQGYGYTF. CDR3 in DNA: TGCAGCGTTGAGGATAGTTACGGACAGGGGTATGGCTACACCTTC. The chain employs TRBV29-1 and TRBJ1-2; 9 positions match TRBD1. The CDR3 sequence is 15 residues long. Germline-derived CDR1 and CDR2 are SQVTM and ANQGSEA. J lost 5 bases, V lost 3 bases, and 10 bases had no gene match.

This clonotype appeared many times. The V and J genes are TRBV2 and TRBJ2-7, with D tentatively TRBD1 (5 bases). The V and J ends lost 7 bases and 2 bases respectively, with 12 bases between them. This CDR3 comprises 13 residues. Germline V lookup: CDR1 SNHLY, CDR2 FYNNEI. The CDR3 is CASNAQVTYEQYF. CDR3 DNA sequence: TGTGCCAGCAACGCACAGGTTACCTACGAGCAGTACTTC.